This TCR beta chain appears in the sequencing data of a study of CD8 T cells in Susac syndrome. The RNA, roughly 0.45 to 1 ug, was put through reverse transcription using random hexamers. A multiplex approach, immunoSEQ multiplex PCR, amplified TCR beta CDR3 across 54 Vbeta and 13 Jbeta. Each CDR3 protein gets one entry after TCRdb re-called the immunoSEQ multiplex PCR reads with MiXCR. The sample carries 120,000 to 150,000 distinct CDR3 sequences, roughly 95% recorded once. Controls were healthy donors (matched for age and sex). The specimen was CD4+ T cells from PBMCs. This sequence originates from a human donor in good health.

CDR3 nucleotide sequence: TGTGCCAGCAGTTTTACGACTAGCGGGAGAAAAGAGACCCAGTACTTC. Protein sequence: CASSFTTSGRKETQYF. The chain recombines TRBV12-3 or TRBV12-4 with TRBJ2-5, with 12 bases matching TRBD2. Trimming cost V 3 bases and J 3 bases; bases outside gene matches: 5. There are 16 residues in the CDR3.